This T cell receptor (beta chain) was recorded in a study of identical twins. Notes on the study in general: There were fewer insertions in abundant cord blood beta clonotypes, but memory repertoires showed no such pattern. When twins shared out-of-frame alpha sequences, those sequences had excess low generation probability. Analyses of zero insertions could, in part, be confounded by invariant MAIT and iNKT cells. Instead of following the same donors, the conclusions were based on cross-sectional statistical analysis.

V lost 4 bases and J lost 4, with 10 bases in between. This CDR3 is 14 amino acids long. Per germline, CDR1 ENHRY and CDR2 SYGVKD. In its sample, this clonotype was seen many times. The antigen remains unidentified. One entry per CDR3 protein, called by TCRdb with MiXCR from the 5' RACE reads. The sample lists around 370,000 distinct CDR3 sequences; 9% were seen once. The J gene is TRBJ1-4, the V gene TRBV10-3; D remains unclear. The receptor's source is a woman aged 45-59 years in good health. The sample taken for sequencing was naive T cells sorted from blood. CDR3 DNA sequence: TGTGCCATCAGTGGTCAGGACTTTAATGAAAAACTGTTTTTT. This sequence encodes CAISGQDFNEKLFF.